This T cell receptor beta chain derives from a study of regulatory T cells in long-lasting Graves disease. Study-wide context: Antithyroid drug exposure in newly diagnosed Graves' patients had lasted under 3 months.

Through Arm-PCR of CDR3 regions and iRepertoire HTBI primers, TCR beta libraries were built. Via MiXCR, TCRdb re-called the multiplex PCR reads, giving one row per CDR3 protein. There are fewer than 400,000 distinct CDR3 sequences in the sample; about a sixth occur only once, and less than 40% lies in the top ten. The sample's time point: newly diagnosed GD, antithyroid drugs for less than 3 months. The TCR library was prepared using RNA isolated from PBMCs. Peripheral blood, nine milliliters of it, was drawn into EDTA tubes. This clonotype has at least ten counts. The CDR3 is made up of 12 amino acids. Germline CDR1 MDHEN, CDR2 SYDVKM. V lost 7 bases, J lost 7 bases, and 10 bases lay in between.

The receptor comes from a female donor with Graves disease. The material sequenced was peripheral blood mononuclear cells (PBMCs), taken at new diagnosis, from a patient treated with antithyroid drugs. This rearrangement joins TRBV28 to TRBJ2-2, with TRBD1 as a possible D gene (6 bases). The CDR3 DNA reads TGTGCCAGCAATAACAGGGTCGGGGAGCTGTTTTTT. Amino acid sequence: CASNNRVGELFF.